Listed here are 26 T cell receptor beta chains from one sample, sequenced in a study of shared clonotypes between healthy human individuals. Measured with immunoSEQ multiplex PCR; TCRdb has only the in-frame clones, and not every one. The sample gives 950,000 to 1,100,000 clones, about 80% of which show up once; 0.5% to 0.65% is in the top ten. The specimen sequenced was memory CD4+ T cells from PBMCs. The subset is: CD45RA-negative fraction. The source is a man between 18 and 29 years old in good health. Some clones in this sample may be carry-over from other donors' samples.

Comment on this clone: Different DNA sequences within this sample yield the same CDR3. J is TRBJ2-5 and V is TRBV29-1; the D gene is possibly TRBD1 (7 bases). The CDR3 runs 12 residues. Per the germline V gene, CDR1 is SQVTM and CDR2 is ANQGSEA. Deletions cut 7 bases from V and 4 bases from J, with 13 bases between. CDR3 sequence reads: CSARQGGETQYF. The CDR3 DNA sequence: TGCAGCGCCCGACAGGGAGGAGAGACCCAGTACTTC. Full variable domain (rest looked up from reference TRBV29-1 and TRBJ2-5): SAVISQKPSRDICQRGTSLTIQCQVDSQVTMMFWYRQQPGQSLTLIATANQGSEATYESGFVIDKFPISRPNLTFSTLTVSNMSPEDSSIYLCSARQGGETQYFGPGTRLLVL.

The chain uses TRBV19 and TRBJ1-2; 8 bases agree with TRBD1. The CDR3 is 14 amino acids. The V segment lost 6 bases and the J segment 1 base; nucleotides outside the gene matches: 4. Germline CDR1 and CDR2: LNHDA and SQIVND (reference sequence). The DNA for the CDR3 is TGTGCCAGTAGCAGGGACAGGCTTAACTATGGCTACACCTTC. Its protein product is CASSRDRLNYGYTF.

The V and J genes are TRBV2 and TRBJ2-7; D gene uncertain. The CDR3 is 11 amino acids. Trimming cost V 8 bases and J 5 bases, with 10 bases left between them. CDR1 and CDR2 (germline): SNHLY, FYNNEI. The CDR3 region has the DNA TGTGCCAGCGGGGATCGGAACGAGCAGTACTTC. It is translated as CASGDRNEQYF.

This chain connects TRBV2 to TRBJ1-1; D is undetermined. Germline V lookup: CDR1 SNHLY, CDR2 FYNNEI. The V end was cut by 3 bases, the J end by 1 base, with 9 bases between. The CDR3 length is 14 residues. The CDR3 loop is CASSDVSSNTEAFF. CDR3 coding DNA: TGTGCCAGCAGTGATGTCTCATCGAACACTGAAGCTTTCTTT.

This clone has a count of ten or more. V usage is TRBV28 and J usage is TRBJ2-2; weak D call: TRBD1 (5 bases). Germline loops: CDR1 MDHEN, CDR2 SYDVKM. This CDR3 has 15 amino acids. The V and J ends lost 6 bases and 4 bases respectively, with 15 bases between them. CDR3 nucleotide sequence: TGTGCCAGCAGAACGGACATAGTGGGCACCGGGGAGCTGTTTTTT. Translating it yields CASRTDIVGTGELFF.

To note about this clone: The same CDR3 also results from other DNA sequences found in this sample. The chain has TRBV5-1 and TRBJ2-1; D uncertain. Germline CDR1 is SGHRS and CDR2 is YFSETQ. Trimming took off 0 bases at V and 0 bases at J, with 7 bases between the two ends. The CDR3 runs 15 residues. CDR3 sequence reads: CASSLGGSSYNEQFF. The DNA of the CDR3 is TGCGCCAGCAGCTTGGGCGGTAGCTCCTACAATGAGCAGTTCTTC.

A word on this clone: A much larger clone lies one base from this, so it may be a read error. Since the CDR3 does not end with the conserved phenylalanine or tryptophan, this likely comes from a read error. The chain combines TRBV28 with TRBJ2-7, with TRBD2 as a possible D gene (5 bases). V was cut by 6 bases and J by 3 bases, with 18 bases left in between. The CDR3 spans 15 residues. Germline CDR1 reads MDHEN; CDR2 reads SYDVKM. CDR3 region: CASRTLRAGSYEQYL. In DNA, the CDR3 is TGTGCCAGCAGGACGCTTAGGGCTGGGAGCTACGAGCAGTACCTC.

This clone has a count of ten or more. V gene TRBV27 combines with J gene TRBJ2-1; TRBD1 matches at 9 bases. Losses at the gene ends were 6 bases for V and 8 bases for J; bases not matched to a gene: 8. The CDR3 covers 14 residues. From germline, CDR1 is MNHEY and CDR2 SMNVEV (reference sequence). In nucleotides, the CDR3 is TGTGCCAGCAGCCATAGGACAGGGGAGGATGAGCAGTTCTTC. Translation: CASSHRTGEDEQFF.

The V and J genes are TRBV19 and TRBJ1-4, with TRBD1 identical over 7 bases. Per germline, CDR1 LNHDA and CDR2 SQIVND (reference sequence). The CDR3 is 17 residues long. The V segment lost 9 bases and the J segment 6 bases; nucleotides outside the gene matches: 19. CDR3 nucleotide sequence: TGTGCCAGCGCCGGACGGGGGACAGCGAGAGGGCATGAAAAACTGTTTTTT. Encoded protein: CASAGRGTARGHEKLFF.

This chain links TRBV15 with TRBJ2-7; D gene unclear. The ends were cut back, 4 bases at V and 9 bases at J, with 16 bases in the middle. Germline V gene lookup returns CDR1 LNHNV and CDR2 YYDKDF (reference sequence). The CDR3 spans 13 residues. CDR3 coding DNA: TGTGCCACCAGCAAGAATCGGTACATTGGGCAGTACTTC. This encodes CATSKNRYIGQYF.

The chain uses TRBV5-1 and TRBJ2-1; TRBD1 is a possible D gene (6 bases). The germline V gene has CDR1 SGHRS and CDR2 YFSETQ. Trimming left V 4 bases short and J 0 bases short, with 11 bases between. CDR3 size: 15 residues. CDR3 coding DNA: TGCGCCAGCAGCCCCGACAGGAGCTCCTACAATGAGCAGTTCTTC. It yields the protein CASSPDRSSYNEQFF.

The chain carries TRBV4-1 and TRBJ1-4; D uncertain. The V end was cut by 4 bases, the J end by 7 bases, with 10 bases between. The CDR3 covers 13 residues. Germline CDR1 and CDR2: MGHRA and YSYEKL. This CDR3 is CASSRSPVEKLFF. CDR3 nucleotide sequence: TGCGCCAGCAGCCGCAGTCCTGTTGAAAAACTGTTTTTT.

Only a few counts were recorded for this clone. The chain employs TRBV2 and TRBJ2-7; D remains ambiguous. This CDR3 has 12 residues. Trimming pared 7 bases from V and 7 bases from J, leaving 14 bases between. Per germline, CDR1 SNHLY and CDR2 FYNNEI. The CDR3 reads CASTSTWGEQYF. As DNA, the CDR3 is TGTGCCAGCACCTCGACCTGGGGAGAGCAGTACTTC.

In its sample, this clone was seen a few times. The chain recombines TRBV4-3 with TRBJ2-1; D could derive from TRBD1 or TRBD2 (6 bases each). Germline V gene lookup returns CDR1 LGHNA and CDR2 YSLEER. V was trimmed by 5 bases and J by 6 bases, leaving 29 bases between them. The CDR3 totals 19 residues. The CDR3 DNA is TGCGCCAGCAGCACAGCGAAGGGGGGCATCGGAGGGACCGGCAATGAGCAGTTCTTC. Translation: CASSTAKGGIGGTGNEQFF.

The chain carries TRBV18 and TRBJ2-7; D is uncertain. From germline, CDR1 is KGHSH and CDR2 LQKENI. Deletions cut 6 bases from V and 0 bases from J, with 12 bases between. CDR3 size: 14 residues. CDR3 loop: CASSVVGFSYEQYF. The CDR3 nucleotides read TGTGCCAGCTCCGTCGTCGGTTTCTCCTACGAGCAGTACTTC.

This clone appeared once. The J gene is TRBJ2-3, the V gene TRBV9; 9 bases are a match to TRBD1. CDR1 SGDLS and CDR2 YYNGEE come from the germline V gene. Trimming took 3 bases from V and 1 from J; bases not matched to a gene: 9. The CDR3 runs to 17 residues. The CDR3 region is CASSAGGRTGGTDTQYF. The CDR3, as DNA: TGTGCCAGCAGCGCGGGCGGCCGGACAGGGGGCACAGATACGCAGTATTTT.

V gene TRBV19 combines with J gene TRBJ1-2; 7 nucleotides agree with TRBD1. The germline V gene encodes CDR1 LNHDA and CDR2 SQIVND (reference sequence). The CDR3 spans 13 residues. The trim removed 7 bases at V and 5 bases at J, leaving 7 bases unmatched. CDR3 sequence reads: CASTVGTDYGYTF. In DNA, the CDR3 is TGTGCCAGTACCGTGGGGACAGATTATGGCTACACCTTC.

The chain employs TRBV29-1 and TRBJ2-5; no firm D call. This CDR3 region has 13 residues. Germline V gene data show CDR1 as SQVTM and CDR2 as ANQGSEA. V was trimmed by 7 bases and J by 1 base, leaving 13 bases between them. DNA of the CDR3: TGCAGCGCCCGCTGGCGGTTCCAAGAGACCCAGTACTTC. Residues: CSARWRFQETQYF.

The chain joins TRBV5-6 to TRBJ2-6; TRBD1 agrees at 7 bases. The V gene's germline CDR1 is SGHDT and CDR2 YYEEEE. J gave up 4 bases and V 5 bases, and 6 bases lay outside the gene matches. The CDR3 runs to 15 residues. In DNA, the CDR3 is TGTGCCAGCAGACAGACAGGGATGGGGGCCAACGTCCTGACTTTC. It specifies CASRQTGMGANVLTF.

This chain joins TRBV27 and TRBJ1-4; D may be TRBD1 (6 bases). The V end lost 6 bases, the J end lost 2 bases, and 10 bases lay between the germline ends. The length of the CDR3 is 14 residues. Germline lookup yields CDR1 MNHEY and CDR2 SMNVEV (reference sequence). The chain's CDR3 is CASSDRSTNEKLFF. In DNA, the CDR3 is TGTGCCAGCAGCGACAGGTCGACTAATGAAAAACTGTTTTTT.

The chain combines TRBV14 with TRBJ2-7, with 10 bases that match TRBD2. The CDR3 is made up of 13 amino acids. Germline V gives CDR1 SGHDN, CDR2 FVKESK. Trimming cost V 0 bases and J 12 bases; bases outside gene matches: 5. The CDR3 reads CASSQDASGSLYF. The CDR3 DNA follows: TGTGCCAGCAGCCAAGATGCTAGCGGGAGCTTGTACTTC.

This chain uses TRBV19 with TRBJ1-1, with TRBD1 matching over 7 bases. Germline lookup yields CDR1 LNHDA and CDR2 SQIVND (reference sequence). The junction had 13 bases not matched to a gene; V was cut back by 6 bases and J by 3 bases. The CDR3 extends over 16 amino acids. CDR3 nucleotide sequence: TGTGCCAGTAGCACTTCAATCGACAGGGAGGACACTGAAGCTTTCTTT. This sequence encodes CASSTSIDREDTEAFF.

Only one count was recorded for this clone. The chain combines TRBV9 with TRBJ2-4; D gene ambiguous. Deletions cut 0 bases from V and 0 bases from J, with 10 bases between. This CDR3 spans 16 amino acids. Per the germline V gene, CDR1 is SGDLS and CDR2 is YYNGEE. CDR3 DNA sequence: TGTGCCAGCAGCGTAGGGGCGACCTTAGCCAAAAACATTCAGTACTTC. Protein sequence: CASSVGATLAKNIQYF.

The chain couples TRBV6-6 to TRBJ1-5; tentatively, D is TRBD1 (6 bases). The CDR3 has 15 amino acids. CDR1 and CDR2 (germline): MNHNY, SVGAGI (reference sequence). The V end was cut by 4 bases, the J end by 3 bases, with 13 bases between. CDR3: CASSSPTGLNQPQHF. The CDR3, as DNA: TGTGCCAGCAGTTCCCCGACAGGCCTCAATCAGCCCCAGCATTTT.

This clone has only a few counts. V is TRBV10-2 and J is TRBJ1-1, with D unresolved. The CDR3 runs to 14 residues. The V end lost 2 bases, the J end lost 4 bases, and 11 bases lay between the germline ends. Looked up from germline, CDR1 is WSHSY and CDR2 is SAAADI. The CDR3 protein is CASSEPSGGTEAFF. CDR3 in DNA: TGCGCCAGCAGTGAGCCCTCGGGTGGCACTGAAGCTTTCTTT.

CDR3 coding DNA: TGTGCCAGCAGCTTCGGGATAGCGGGGGCTATTCAGTACTTC. It codes for CASSFGIAGAIQYF. The chain employs TRBV5-4 and TRBJ2-4, with 9 positions matching TRBD2. This CDR3 spans 14 amino acids. The V and J ends lost 2 bases and 10 bases, in that order; junction bases with no gene match: 7. Germline V gene sequence: CDR1 SGHNT, CDR2 YYREEE (reference sequence).